The source of this TCR beta chain is a study of blood T cell repertoires in COVID-19. CDR1 and CDR2 from the germline V gene are GTSNPN and SVGIG (reference sequence). Trimming took 0 bases from V and 8 from J, leaving 16 bases between them. This CDR3 region has 15 residues. Only in-frame clones appear in the TCRdb table, and some are missing; sequencing was by immunoSEQ multiplex PCR. The sample lists 250,000 or so clones, 80% to 90% occurring once. Sequenced material: PBMCs or T cells enriched from blood (not recorded which). The receptor comes from a woman aged 50 to 60 who had been exposed to COVID-19. The chain carries TRBV30 and TRBJ1-4; D is perhaps TRBD1 (6 bases). The CDR3 sequence is CAWSVLRGSREKLFF. The CDR3 DNA reads TGTGCCTGGAGTGTACTAAGGGGGAGCCGAGAAAAACTGTTTTTT.